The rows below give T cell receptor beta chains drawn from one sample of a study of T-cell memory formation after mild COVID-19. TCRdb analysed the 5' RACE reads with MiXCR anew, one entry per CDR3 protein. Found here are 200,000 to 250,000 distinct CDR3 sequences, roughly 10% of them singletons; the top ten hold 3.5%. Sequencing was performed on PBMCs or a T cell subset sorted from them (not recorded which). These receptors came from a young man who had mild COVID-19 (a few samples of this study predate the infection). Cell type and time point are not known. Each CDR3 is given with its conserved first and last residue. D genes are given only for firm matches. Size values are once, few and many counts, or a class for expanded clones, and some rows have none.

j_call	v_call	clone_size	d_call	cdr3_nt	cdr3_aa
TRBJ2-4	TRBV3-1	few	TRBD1	TGTGCCAGCAGCCCATACCGGGACAGGGGAAACATTCAGTACTTC	CASSPYRDRGNIQYF
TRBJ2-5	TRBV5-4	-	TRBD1	TGTGCCAGCAGCTTGGGGGGTCCGGGACAGCAAGAGACCCAGTACTTC	CASSLGGPGQQETQYF
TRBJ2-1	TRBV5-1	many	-	TGCGCCAGCACCAGCGCCGGGGCGGGGAATGAGCAGTTCTTC	CASTSAGAGNEQFF
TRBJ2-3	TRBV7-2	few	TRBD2	TGTGCCAGCAGCTTAGTTCGGCAGCTAGCGGGGGGACCTAGCACAGATACGCAGTATTTT	CASSLVRQLAGGPSTDTQYF
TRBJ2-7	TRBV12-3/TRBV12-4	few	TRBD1	TGTGCCAGCAGTTCGACAGGGGGCTCCTACGAGCAGTACTTC	CASSSTGGSYEQYF
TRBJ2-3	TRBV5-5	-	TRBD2	TGTGCCAGCAGCCCATTGGGACTAGTCTCATCCGATACGCAGTATTTT	CASSPLGLVSSDTQYF
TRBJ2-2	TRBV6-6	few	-	TGTGCCAGCAGTTCCCGACAGTCGGGCACCGGGGAGCTGTTTTTT	CASSSRQSGTGELFF
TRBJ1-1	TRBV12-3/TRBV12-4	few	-	TGTGCCAGCAGTCCCCACAACGACGGCACTGAAGCTTTCTTT	CASSPHNDGTEAFF
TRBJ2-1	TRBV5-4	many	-	TGTGCCAGCAGCTCGACTGCCCGATTTAATGAGCAGTTCTTC	CASSSTARFNEQFF
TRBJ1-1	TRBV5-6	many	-	TGTGCCAGCAGCCGGGGCGGGGATGGGAACACTGAAGCTTTCTTT	CASSRGGDGNTEAFF
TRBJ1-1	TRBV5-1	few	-	TGCGCCAGCGGCCTAGAGAACACTGAAGCTTTCTTT	CASGLENTEAFF
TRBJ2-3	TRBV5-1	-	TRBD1	TGCGCCAGCACCAAAACAGGGGCCAGCACAGATACGCAGTATTTT	CASTKTGASTDTQYF
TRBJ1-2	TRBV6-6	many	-	TGTGCCAGCAGGGGCCCTTCCGCTAGCTTGCTCTATGGCTACACCTTC	CASRGPSASLLYGYTF
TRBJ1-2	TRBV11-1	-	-	TGTGCCAGCAGCTCCTACGAATATGGCTACACCTTC	CASSSYEYGYTF
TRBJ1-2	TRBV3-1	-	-	TGTGCCAGCAGCCAAGATGGAGGGGGCTATGGCTACACCTTC	CASSQDGGGYGYTF
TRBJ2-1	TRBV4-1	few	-	TGCGCCAGCAGCTCCTACAATGGTTACAGGGTGGGTGAGCAGTTCTTC	CASSSYNGYRVGEQFF
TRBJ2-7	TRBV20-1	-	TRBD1	TGCAGTGCTAGCTCTTACAGGGGGTTTTACGAGCAGTACTTC	CSASSYRGFYEQYF
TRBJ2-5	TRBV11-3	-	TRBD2	TGTGCCAGCAGCTCCCCTAGCAACGGGGGGGAGACCCAGTACTTC	CASSSPSNGGETQYF
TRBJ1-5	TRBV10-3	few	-	TGTGCCATCAGTGACTCACCAAATCAGCCCCAGCATTTT	CAISDSPNQPQHF
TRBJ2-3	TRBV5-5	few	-	TGTGCCAGCAGCCGGACGATCGGCACAGATACGCAGTATTTT	CASSRTIGTDTQYF
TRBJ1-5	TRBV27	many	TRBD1	TGTGCCAGCAGAAAGGGGGGACAGAGCAATCAGCCCCAGCATTTT	CASRKGGQSNQPQHF
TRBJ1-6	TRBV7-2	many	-	TGTGCCAGCAGCCCCGGTTGGGGATCACCCCTCCACTTT	CASSPGWGSPLHF
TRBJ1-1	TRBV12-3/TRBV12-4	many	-	TGTGCCAGCCATCCAGGGGTTTTGGCGACTGAAGCTTTCTTT	CASHPGVLATEAFF
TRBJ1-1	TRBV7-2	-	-	TGTGCCAGCAGCTTAGCGAGAGCGGCTGAAGCTTTCTTT	CASSLARAAEAFF
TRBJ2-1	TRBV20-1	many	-	TGCAGTGCTAGGACCGGGATCACGAGGAATGAGCAGTTCTTC	CSARTGITRNEQFF
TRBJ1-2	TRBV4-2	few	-	TGTGCCAGCAGCCAAGTTCCTGGAACGGACAGTAACTATGGCTACACCTTC	CASSQVPGTDSNYGYTF